The 15 T cell receptor beta chains given below trace back to one sample, sequenced in a study of cytomegalovirus exposure and HLA in healthy donors. A multiplex PCR was run with 60 Vbeta primers and 13 Jbeta primers. Assay used: immunoSEQ multiplex PCR; TCRdb lists only in-frame clones, some missing. The sample includes under 200,000 clones, less than 85% of them seen just once. The sample taken for sequencing was PBMCs. The receptors stem from a man aged 35 to 55 in good health and CMV-seronegative.

This chain joins TRBV4-2 and TRBJ2-1, with TRBD2 matching 8 bases. Germline CDR1 and CDR2: LGHNA and YNFKEQ. The CDR3 is made up of 18 amino acids. V shed 1 base, J shed 2 bases, and the junction held 10 bases outside the gene matches. The CDR3 loop is CASSQGVGLGFTYNEQFF. The DNA of the CDR3 is TGTGCCAGCAGCCAAGGGGTGGGACTAGGTTTTACCTACAATGAGCAGTTCTTC.

This chain joins TRBV30 and TRBJ1-4; D perhaps matches TRBD1 (6 bases). The germline gives CDR1 GTSNPN, CDR2 SVGIG (reference sequence). CDR3 length equals 14 residues. Deletions cut 6 bases from V and 6 bases from J, with 17 bases between. CDR3 bases: TGTGCCTGTACAGGGCCGAGCTTTTATGAAAAACTGTTTTTT. Translating gives CACTGPSFYEKLFF.

This chain connects TRBV6-6 to TRBJ1-3; D perhaps matches TRBD1 (5 bases). CDR1 is MNHNY and CDR2 is SVGAGI in the germline V gene (reference sequence). V was cut by 5 bases and J by 4 bases, with 15 bases left in between. The CDR3 spans 15 residues. As DNA, the CDR3 is TGTGCCAGCAGTACAACTTCGGGGGGAGGAAACACCATATATTTT. Translating gives CASSTTSGGGNTIYF.

V usage is TRBV30 and J usage is TRBJ2-7; 7 bases align to TRBD1. The V gene end was trimmed by 4 bases and the J gene end by 3 bases; junction bases not matched to a gene: 9. CDR1 is GTSNPN, CDR2 SVGIG, per germline (reference sequence). The CDR3 contains 14 residues. This chain's CDR3 is CAWNFLTGDYEQYF. The DNA of the CDR3 is TGTGCCTGGAATTTCCTAACAGGGGACTACGAGCAGTACTTC.

This chain connects TRBV28 to TRBJ2-2; D is possibly TRBD1 (5 bases). This CDR3 is 15 amino acids long. V was pared by 6 bases and J by 6 bases, with 17 bases between. The germline V gene has CDR1 MDHEN and CDR2 SYDVKM. The CDR3 DNA follows: TGTGCCAGCAGATTCGATCATGGGGCGGCCGGGGAGCTGTTTTTT. This encodes CASRFDHGAAGELFF.

The chain carries TRBV7-6 and TRBJ1-6; D may be TRBD1 (6 bases). Germline V gene sequence: CDR1 SGHVS, CDR2 FNYEAQ. There are 19 residues in the CDR3. Trimming stripped 5 bases from V and 8 bases from J, with 28 bases between. The CDR3 reads CASSPTTEKTGLRDSPLHF. CDR3 bases: TGTGCCAGCAGCCCAACGACGGAAAAGACAGGACTGAGGGATTCACCCCTCCACTTT.

CDR3 residues: CASSNEAHRGNTIYF. CDR3 nucleotides: TGTGCCAGCAGTAACGAGGCCCACCGCGGAAACACCATATATTTT. This chain connects TRBV6-5 to TRBJ1-3, with no clear D. V was clipped by 5 bases and J by 4 bases, with 15 bases between them. This CDR3 has 15 amino acids. CDR1 is MNHEY, CDR2 SVGAGI, per germline.

The genes are TRBV4-2 and TRBJ2-5; TRBD1 matches 7 bases. V trimming: 1 base; J trimming: 5 bases; junction bases outside the gene matches: 7. CDR3 length: 15 amino acids. Germline CDR1 is LGHNA and CDR2 is YNFKEQ. The CDR3 DNA is TGTGCCAGCAGCCAAGCGACAGGGCTATACGAGACCCAGTACTTC. It encodes CASSQATGLYETQYF.

This chain uses TRBV10-3 with TRBJ2-3, with 8 bases that match TRBD2. This CDR3 has 15 amino acids. Germline-derived CDR1 and CDR2 are ENHRY and SYGVKD. Trimming at V came to 6 bases and at J to 2 bases, leaving 7 bases not matched to a gene. CDR3 nucleotides: TGTGCCATCAGGGGCGGGGGGACCTCCACAGATACGCAGTATTTT. It specifies CAIRGGGTSTDTQYF.

The chain links TRBV7-9 to TRBJ2-4; no clear D. The V end lost 1 base, the J end lost 5 bases, and 12 bases lay between the germline ends. The length of the CDR3 is 15 residues. Germline loops: CDR1 SEHNR, CDR2 FQNEAQ (reference sequence). CDR3 region: CASSLVQEMENIQYF. CDR3 in DNA: TGTGCCAGCAGCTTAGTTCAGGAAATGGAAAACATTCAGTACTTC. The full variable domain, in which reference TRBV7-9 and TRBJ2-4 provide the parts outside the CDR3, is DTGVSQNPRHKITKRGQNVTFRCDPISEHNRLYWYRQTLGQGPEFLTYFQNEAQLEKSRLLSDRFSAERPKGSFSTLEIQRTEQGDSAMYLCASSLVQEMENIQYFGAGTRLSVL.

This chain links TRBV30 with TRBJ2-2, with D maybe TRBD1 (5 bases). CDR1 is GTSNPN, CDR2 SVGIG, per germline (reference sequence). The germline V and J ends were trimmed by 2 bases and 3 bases, with 10 bases remaining between them. The CDR3 is 14 amino acids. CDR3 DNA sequence: TGTGCCTGGAGTCCAGGGCCATACACCGGGGAGCTGTTTTTT. Translating gives CAWSPGPYTGELFF.

CDR3 amino acids: CASSQGTGRSPLHF. The DNA for the CDR3 is TGCGCCAGCAGCCAAGGGACAGGGAGGTCACCCCTCCACTTT. The V gene is TRBV5-1, the J gene TRBJ1-6; TRBD1 matches at 9 bases. Germline trimming cut 4 bases from V and 10 bases from J; bases unmatched to any gene: 6. This CDR3 contains 14 residues. CDR1 is SGHRS and CDR2 is YFSETQ in the germline V gene.

In this sample, this clone turned up a few times. This chain connects TRBV6-4 to TRBJ2-1; 9 bases agree with TRBD2. V was pared by 5 bases and J by 8 bases, with 7 bases of the junction left unmatched. Germline lookup yields CDR1 MRHNA and CDR2 SNTAGT. The CDR3 is 14 residues long. The CDR3, as DNA: TGTGCCAGCAGTCCCGGGACTAGCACCGATGAGCAGTTCTTC. Protein: CASSPGTSTDEQFF.

The gene calls are TRBV7-8 and TRBJ1-3; D possibly corresponds to TRBD1 (5 bases). The length of the CDR3 is 15 residues. The germline V gene encodes CDR1 SGHVS and CDR2 FQNEAQ. The V and J ends lost 5 bases and 1 base respectively, with 12 bases between them. The CDR3 sequence: CASSPGGESGNTIYF. CDR3 nucleotides: TGTGCCAGCAGCCCGGGGGGGGAATCTGGAAACACCATATATTTT.

The chain has TRBV9 and TRBJ1-2, with a possible D match to TRBD1 (5 bases). V was shortened by 0 bases and J by 5 bases, with 17 bases between the two germline ends. The CDR3 is 16 amino acids. Germline V gene lookup returns CDR1 SGDLS and CDR2 YYNGEE. CDR3 amino acids: CASSVGDGRGEYGYTF. In DNA, the CDR3 is TGTGCCAGCAGCGTAGGAGACGGCCGGGGGGAGTATGGCTACACCTTC. Full variable domain (outside the CDR3, taken from reference TRBV9 and TRBJ1-2): DSGVTQTPKHLITATGQRVTLRCSPRSGDLSVYWYQQSLDQGLQFLIQYYNGEERAKGNILERFSAQQFPDLHSELNLSSLELGDSALYFCASSVGDGRGEYGYTFGSGTRLTVV.